The present entry profiles one TCR beta chain with its context. What it binds is not known. This entry belongs to a study of T-cell memory formation after mild COVID-19. The CDR3 sequence is 15 residues long. Per the germline V gene, CDR1 is SNHLY and CDR2 is FYNNEI. V lost 8 bases, J lost 6 bases, and 10 bases stayed unmatched. MiXCR, run by TCRdb on the 5' RACE reads, gives a single entry per CDR3 protein. The sample carries under 450,000 distinct CDR3 sequences, 20% to 30% recorded once. Study-wide results and limits: Later expanders leaned CD4+, whereas day 15 to 85 contracting clones were balanced CD4/CD8. Mostly located in CM and EM were contracting CD4+ clones, with contracting CD8+ clones located in EMRA.

This TCR was sampled from an adult woman who had mild COVID-19 (a few samples of this study predate the infection). Cell type and time point are not known. Input material: PBMCs or a T cell subset sorted from them (not recorded which). V and J are TRBV2 and TRBJ2-3, with 11 bases fitting TRBD2. CDR3: CASLGTSGKGDTQYF. The DNA for the CDR3 is TGTGCCAGCCTGGGGACTAGCGGTAAAGGGGATACGCAGTATTTT.